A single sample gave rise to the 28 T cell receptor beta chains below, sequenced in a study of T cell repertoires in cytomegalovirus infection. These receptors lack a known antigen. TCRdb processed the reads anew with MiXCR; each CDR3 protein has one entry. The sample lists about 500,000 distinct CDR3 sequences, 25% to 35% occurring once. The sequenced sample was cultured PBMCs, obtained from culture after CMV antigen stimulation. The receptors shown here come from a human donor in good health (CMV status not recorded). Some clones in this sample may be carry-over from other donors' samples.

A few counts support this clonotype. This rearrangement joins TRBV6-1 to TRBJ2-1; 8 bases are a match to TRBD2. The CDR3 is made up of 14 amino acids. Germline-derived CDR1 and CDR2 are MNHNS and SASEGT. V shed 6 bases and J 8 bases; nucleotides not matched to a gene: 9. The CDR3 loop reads CASRPGLGVHEQFF. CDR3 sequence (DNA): TGTGCCAGCAGACCGGGACTAGGGGTCCATGAGCAGTTCTTC.

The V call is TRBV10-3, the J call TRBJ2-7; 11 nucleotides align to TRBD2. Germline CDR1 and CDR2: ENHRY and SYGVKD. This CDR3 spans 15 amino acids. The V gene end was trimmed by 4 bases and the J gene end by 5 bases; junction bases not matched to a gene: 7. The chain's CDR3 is CAISVTSGSDDEQYF. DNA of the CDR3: TGTGCCATCAGTGTAACTAGCGGGAGTGACGACGAGCAGTACTTC.

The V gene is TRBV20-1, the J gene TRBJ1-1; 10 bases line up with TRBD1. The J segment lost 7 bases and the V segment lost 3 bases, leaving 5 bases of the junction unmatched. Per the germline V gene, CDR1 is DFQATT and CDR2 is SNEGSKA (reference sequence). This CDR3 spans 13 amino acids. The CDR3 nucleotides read TGCAGTGCTAGCCGACAGGGGGCAAATGAAGCTTTCTTT. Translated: CSASRQGANEAFF.

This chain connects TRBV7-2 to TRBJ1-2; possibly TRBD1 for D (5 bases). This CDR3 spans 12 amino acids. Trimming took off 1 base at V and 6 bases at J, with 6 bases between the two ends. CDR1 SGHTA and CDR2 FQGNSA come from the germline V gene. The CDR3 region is CASSLETDGYTF. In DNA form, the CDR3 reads TGTGCCAGCAGCTTAGAGACAGATGGCTACACCTTC.

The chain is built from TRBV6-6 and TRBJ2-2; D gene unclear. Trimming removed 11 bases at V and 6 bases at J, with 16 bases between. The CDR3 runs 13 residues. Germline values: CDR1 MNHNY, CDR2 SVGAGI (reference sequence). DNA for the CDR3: TGTGCCGCAAGGCCAATTTCTGCCGGGGAGCTGTTTTTT. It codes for CAARPISAGELFF.

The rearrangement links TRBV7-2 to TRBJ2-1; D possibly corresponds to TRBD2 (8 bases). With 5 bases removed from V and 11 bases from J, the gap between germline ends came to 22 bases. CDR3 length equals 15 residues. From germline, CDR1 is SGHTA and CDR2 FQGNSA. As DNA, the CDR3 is TGTGCCAGCAGCCCCAGGGGGGGTGCGGGGGGCCAGCAGTTCTTC. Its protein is CASSPRGGAGGQQFF.

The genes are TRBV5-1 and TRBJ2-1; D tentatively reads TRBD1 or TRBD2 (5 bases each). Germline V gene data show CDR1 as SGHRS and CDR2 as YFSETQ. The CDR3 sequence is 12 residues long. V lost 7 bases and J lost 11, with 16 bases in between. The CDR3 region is CASRQTGTQQFF. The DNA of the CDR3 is TGCGCCAGCCGCCAAACCGGGACCCAGCAGTTCTTC.

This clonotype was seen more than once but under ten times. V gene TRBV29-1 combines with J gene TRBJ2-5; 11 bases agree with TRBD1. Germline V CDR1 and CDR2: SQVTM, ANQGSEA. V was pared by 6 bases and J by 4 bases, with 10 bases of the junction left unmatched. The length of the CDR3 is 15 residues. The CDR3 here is CSVQSGTGGGETQYF. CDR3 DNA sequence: TGCAGCGTCCAGAGTGGGACAGGGGGTGGAGAGACCCAGTACTTC.

The CDR3 DNA is TGTGCCAGCAGCTTAGCTGGGGGGGCGGCCGACACCTTC. Translated: CASSLAGGAADTF. V usage is TRBV7-2 and J usage is TRBJ1-2; possible D gene TRBD1, 6 bases. CDR1 is SGHTA, CDR2 FQGNSA, per germline. This CDR3 region has 13 residues. V dropped 0 bases and J dropped 12 bases, with 14 bases sitting between them.

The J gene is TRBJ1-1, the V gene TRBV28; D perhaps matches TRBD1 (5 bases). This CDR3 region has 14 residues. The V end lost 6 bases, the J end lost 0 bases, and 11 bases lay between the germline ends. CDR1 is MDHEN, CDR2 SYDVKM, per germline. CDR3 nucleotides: TGTGCCAGCAGCCAAGGGGTAATGAACACTGAAGCTTTCTTT. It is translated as CASSQGVMNTEAFF.

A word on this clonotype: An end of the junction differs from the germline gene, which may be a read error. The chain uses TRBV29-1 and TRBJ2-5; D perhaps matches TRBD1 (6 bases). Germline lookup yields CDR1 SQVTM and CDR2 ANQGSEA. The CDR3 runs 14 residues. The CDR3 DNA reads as TGCAGCGTTGAAGAACAGGGTAGGCTCGCCCCCCGCGGTTTC. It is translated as CSVEEQGRLAPRGF.

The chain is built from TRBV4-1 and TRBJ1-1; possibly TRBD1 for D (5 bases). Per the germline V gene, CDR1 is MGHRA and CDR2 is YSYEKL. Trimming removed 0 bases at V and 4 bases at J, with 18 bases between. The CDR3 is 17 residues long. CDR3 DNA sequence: TGCGCCAGCAGCCAAGATCGTGGAGGGGAGGGGAGCACTGAAGCTTTCTTT. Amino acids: CASSQDRGGEGSTEAFF.

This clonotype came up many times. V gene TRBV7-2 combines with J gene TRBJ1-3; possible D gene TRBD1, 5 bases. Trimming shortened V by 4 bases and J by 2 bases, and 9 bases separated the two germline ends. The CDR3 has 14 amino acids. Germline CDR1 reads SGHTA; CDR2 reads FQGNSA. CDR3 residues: CASSSQGAGNTIYF. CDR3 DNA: TGTGCCAGCAGCTCGCAGGGAGCTGGAAACACCATATATTTT.

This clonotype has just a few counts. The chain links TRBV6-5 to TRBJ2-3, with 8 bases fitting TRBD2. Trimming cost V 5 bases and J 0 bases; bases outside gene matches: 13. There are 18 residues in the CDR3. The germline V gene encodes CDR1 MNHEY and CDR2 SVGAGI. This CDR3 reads CASSGKAGEPLSTDTQYF. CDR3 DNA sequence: TGTGCCAGCAGTGGTAAAGCGGGAGAGCCCCTGAGCACAGATACGCAGTATTTT.

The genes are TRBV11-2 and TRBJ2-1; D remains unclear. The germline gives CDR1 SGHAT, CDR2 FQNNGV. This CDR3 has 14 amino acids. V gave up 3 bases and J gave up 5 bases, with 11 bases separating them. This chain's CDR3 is CASSLSVPDNEQFF. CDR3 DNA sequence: TGTGCCAGCAGCTTGTCAGTCCCCGACAATGAGCAGTTCTTC.

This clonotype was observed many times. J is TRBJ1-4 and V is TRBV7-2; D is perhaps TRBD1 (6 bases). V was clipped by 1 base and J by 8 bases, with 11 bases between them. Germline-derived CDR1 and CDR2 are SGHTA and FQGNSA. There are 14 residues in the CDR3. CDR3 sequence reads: CASSLGQVPEKLFF. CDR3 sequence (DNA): TGTGCCAGCAGCTTAGGACAGGTGCCAGAAAAACTGTTTTTT.

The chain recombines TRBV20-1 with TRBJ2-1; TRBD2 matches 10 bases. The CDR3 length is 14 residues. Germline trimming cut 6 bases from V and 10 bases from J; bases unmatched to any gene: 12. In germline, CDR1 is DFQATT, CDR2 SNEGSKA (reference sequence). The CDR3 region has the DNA TGCAGTGCGCGTCTAGCGGGAGTAATAAAAGAGCAGTTCTTC. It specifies CSARLAGVIKEQFF.

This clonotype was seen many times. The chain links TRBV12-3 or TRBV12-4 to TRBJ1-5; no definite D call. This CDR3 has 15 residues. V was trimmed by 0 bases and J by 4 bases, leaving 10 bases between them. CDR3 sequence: CASSLATTKNQPQHF. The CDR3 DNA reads TGTGCCAGCAGTTTAGCTACCACGAAAAATCAGCCCCAGCATTTT.

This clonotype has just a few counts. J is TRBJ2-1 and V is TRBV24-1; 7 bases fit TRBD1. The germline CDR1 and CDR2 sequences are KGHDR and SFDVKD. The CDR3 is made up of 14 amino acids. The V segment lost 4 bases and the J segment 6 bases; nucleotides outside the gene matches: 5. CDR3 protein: CATSESTGFNEQFF. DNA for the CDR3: TGTGCCACCAGTGAGTCGACAGGGTTCAATGAGCAGTTCTTC.

CDR3 in DNA: TGCAGCGGTGGGGGGGGCGCAACTAATGAAAAACTGTTTTTT. This encodes CSGGGGATNEKLFF. The chain is built from TRBV29-1 and TRBJ1-4, with D possibly being TRBD1 (6 bases). The CDR3 is 14 residues long. The germline V gene encodes CDR1 SQVTM and CDR2 ANQGSEA. Between the trimmed V and J ends, which lost 7 bases and 0 bases, there was a span of 12 bases.

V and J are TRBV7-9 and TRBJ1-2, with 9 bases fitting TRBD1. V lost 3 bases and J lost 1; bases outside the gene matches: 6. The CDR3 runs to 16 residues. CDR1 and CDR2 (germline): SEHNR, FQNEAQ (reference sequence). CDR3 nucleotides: TGTGCCAGCAGCTTTAGGACAGGGGCGTTTAACTATGGCTACACCTTC. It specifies CASSFRTGAFNYGYTF.

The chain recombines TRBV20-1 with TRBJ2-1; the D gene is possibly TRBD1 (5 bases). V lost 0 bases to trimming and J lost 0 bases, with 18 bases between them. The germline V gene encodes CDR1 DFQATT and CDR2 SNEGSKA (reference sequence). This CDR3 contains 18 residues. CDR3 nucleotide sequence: TGCAGTGCTAGAGATTGGGTCAGGGTCGGCTACTCCTACAATGAGCAGTTCTTC. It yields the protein CSARDWVRVGYSYNEQFF.

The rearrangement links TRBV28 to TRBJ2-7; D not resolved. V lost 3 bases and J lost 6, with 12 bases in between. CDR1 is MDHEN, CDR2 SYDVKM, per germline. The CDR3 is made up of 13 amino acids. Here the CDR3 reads CASSFYQLSEQYF. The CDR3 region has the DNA TGTGCCAGCAGTTTTTATCAGCTCAGCGAGCAGTACTTC.

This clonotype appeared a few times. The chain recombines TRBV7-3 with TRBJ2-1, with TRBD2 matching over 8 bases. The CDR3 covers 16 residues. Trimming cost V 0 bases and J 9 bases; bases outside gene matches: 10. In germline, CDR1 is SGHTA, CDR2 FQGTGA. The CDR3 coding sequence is TGTGCCAGCAGCTTAACGGGCGGGACTAGAGCGGGTGAGCAGTTCTTC. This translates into CASSLTGGTRAGEQFF.

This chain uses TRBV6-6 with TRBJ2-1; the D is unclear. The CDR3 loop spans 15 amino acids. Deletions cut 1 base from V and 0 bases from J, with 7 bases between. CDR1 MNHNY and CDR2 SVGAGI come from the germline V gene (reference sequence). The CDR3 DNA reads TGTGCCAGCAGTTACTTAGATCCCTCCTACAATGAGCAGTTCTTC. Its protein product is CASSYLDPSYNEQFF.

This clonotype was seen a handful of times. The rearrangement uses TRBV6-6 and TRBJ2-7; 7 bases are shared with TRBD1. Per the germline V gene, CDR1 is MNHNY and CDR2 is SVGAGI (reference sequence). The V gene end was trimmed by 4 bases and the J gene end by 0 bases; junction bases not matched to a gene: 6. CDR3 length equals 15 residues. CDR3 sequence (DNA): TGTGCCAGCAGTTCCCGGGACAGTAGCTCCTACGAGCAGTACTTC. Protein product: CASSSRDSSSYEQYF.

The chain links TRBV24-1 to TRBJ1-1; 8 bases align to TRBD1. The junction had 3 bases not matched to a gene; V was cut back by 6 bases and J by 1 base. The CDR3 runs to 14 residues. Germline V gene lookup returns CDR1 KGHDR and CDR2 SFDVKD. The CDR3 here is CATSSTGANTEAFF. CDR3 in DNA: TGTGCCACCAGTTCGACAGGGGCGAACACTGAAGCTTTCTTT.

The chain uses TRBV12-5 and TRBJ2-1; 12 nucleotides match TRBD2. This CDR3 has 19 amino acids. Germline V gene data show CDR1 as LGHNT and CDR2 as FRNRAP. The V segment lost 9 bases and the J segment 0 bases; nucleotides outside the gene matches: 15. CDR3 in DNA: TGTGCTAGCCCGGAAAGACTAGCGGGAGTTGTCCCCTCCTACAATGAGCAGTTCTTC. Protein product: CASPERLAGVVPSYNEQFF. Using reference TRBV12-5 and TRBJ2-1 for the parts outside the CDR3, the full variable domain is DARVTQTPRHKVTEMGQEVTMRCQPILGHNTVFWYRQTMMQGLELLAYFRNRAPLDDSGMPKDRFSAEMPDATLATLKIQPSEPRDSAVYFCASPERLAGVVPSYNEQFFGPGTRLTVL.